What follows is one TCR beta chain and its context. This record belongs to a study of blood T cell repertoires in COVID-19. Study as a whole: Sources were T cells, B-cell-depleted T cells, or PBMCs; the material itself was cDNA or gDNA.

Libraries were prepared by immunoSEQ multiplex PCR; TCRdb keeps only in-frame clonotypes and omits some of them. The sample comprises roughly 480,000 clones, 80% to 90% of which are singletons, and 0.9% rests with the top ten. Recruited during active infection, patients (from Seattle) were subsequently followed longitudinally. The CDR3 totals 15 residues. The TCR comes from a man between 18 and 29 years old with COVID-19, enrolled during active disease. The specimen sequenced was peripheral blood. The chain employs TRBV21-1 and TRBJ1-2; the tabulated D call, TRBD1, remains unverified against the DNA. TRBV21-1 is given as a pseudogene. DNA for the CDR3: TGTGCCAGCAGCAAAGGCCCCGAGACAGGGGACGGCTACACCTTC. Protein product: CASSKGPETGDGYTF.